This TCR beta chain was recorded in a study of blood T cell repertoires in COVID-19. Study-wide background: Samples representing acute and convalescent COVID-19 were sourced from the United States, Italy and Spain. T cells, B-cell-depleted T cells, or PBMCs provided the cDNA or gDNA that served as material.

Under the authors' procedure: Reference gene primer amplification in the assay estimated nucleated cell counts. The table came from immunoSEQ multiplex PCR; TCRdb's copy has only in-frame clones and leaves some out. The V and J calls and the clone size are those of that table, but D and trimming were determined from the DNA. The sample lists about 42,000 clones, 88% occurring once. This CDR3 has 14 amino acids. Germline lookup yields CDR1 SNHLY and CDR2 FYNNEI. V lost 5 bases, J lost 0 bases, and 10 bases lay in between. Sequences were obtained from peripheral blood. J is TRBJ1-2 and V is TRBV2; D is ambiguous. The sequence came from a human donor in a cohort sampled during active COVID-19. As DNA, the CDR3 is TGTGCCAGCAGTAAACAGATAACTAACTATGGCTACACCTTC. Protein: CASSKQITNYGYTF.